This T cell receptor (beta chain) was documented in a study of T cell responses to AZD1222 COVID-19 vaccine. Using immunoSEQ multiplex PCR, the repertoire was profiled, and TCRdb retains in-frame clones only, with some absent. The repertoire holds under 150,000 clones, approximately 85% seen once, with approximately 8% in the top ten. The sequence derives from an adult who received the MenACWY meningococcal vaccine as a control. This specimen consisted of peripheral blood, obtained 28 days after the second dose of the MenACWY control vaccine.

The CDR3 protein is CATYRPRWGYTF. The CDR3, as DNA: TGTGCCACCTACAGGCCCCGGTGGGGCTACACCTTC. The chain couples TRBV6-5 to TRBJ1-2; D might be TRBD1 (5 bases). CDR1 is MNHEY, CDR2 SVGAGI, per germline. V shed 10 bases and J shed 8 bases, with 17 bases lying between them. CDR3 size: 12 residues.